One sample yielded the 20 T cell receptor beta chains listed below, sequenced in a study of blood T cell repertoires in COVID-19. Method: immunoSEQ multiplex PCR; TCRdb's copy keeps in-frame clones and lacks some. The sample has under 400,000 clones; 70% to 90% are singletons. The material sequenced was PBMCs or T cells enriched from blood (not recorded which). The receptors derive from a middle-aged woman with acute COVID-19.

This chain uses TRBV4-3 with TRBJ1-6; 9 bases fit TRBD1. With 3 bases clipped from V and 0 bases from J, the junction kept 6 bases outside the gene matches. The CDR3 sequence is 18 residues long. Germline V gene data show CDR1 as LGHNA and CDR2 as YSLEER. CDR3 nucleotides: TGCGCCAGCAGCCAGGAGGGACAGGGCAGCTCCTATAATTCACCCCTCCACTTT. Protein: CASSQEGQGSSYNSPLHF.

The rearrangement joins TRBV7-6 to TRBJ2-6; D is perhaps TRBD1 (5 bases). CDR1 is SGHVS, CDR2 FNYEAQ, per germline. The CDR3 runs to 13 residues. Trimming stripped 4 bases from V and 12 bases from J, with 13 bases between. CDR3 DNA sequence: TGTGCCAGCAGCTCCCAGGGTGGTGGCGTCCTGACTTTC. Translation: CASSSQGGGVLTF. Together with reference TRBV7-6 and TRBJ2-6, the CDR3 gives the full variable domain: GAGVSQSPRYKVTKRGQDVALRCDPISGHVSLYWYRQALGQGPEFLTYFNYEAQQDKSGLPNDRFSAERPEGSISTLTIQRTEQRDSAMYRCASSSQGGGVLTFGAGSRLTVL.

J is TRBJ1-3 and V is TRBV28, with 10 bases that match TRBD1. V was clipped by 3 bases and J by 0 bases; unmatched bases: 5. The CDR3 extends over 17 amino acids. Germline CDR1 and CDR2: MDHEN and SYDVKM. CDR3 in amino acids: CASSFDRGPTSGNTIYF. In DNA form, the CDR3 reads TGTGCCAGCAGTTTCGACAGGGGGCCTACCTCTGGAAACACCATATATTTT.

This chain connects TRBV6-1 to TRBJ1-2, with a tentative D call TRBD1 (5 bases). CDR3 length: 20 residues. CDR1 and CDR2 from the germline V gene are MNHNS and SASEGT. V was cut by 3 bases and J by 8 bases, with 34 bases left in between. The CDR3 DNA is TGTGCCAGCAGTGATGGTACACAGGTCTCCGGGAGAGGGCAACCTCAGGGCTACACCTTC. Translated, it gives CASSDGTQVSGRGQPQGYTF.

The chain employs TRBV18 and TRBJ2-1; the match to TRBD2 covers 8 bases. The CDR3 totals 17 residues. Germline-derived CDR1 and CDR2 are KGHSH and LQKENI. Trimming took 5 bases from V and 0 from J; bases not matched to a gene: 9. The CDR3 nucleotides are TGTGCCAGCTCAACGGGTTTAGCGGGAAGCTCCTACAATGAGCAGTTCTTC. Protein sequence: CASSTGLAGSSYNEQFF.

CDR3 in DNA: TGCAGTGCTACCTCGGGACATGAAGCTTTCTTT. Protein sequence: CSATSGHEAFF. The rearrangement uses TRBV20-1 and TRBJ1-1, with TRBD1 as a possible D gene (6 bases). Between the trimmed V and J ends, which lost 4 bases and 7 bases, there was a span of 10 bases. The germline gives CDR1 DFQATT, CDR2 SNEGSKA (reference sequence). The CDR3 extends over 11 amino acids.

The DNA of the CDR3 is TGCGCCAGCAGTCTGACAGGGGTGGGAAACACCATATATTTT. Protein product: CASSLTGVGNTIYF. V and J are TRBV10-2 and TRBJ1-3, with 8 nucleotides matching TRBD1. Germline CDR1 and CDR2: WSHSY and SAAADI. After removal of 5 bases from V and 4 bases from J, the junction contained 4 bases not matched to a gene. The CDR3 has 14 residues.

This clone appeared a single time. The rearrangement joins TRBV5-1 to TRBJ2-5, with 10 bases fitting TRBD1. CDR1 SGHRS and CDR2 YFSETQ come from the germline V gene. J was trimmed by 5 bases and V by 3 bases; bases with no gene match: 7. The CDR3 contains 15 residues. The CDR3 DNA is TGCGCCAGCAGCTGGCTGACAGGGGGCACGGAGACCCAGTACTTC. Its protein is CASSWLTGGTETQYF.

The chain recombines TRBV28 with TRBJ1-2, with 10 bases that match TRBD1. The CDR3 spans 14 residues. The ends lost 4 bases at V and 6 bases at J; junction bases unmatched: 5. CDR1 is MDHEN and CDR2 is SYDVKM in the germline V gene. CDR3 protein: CASSWTGGLNGYTF. In nucleotides, the CDR3 is TGTGCCAGCAGTTGGACAGGGGGTCTAAATGGCTACACCTTC.

The chain recombines TRBV5-1 with TRBJ1-3; D unresolved. Germline CDR1 reads SGHRS; CDR2 reads YFSETQ. V dropped 0 bases and J dropped 0 bases, with 7 bases sitting between them. The length of the CDR3 is 15 residues. Written as DNA, the CDR3 is TGCGCCAGCAGCTTGGATACGGGCTCTGGAAACACCATATATTTT. It specifies CASSLDTGSGNTIYF. The full variable domain, its missing parts supplied by reference TRBV5-1 and TRBJ1-3, is KAGVTQTPRYLIKTRGQQVTLSCSPISGHRSVSWYQQTPGQGLQFLFEYFSETQRNKGNFPGRFSGRQFSNSRSEMNVSTLELGDSALYLCASSLDTGSGNTIYFGEGSWLTVV.

This chain uses TRBV19 with TRBJ2-4; 7 bases fit TRBD2. The germline gives CDR1 LNHDA, CDR2 SQIVND (reference sequence). The trim removed 3 bases at V and 6 bases at J, leaving 8 bases unmatched. CDR3 length: 15 residues. The CDR3 sequence is CASSIEGVAGNIQYF. CDR3 in DNA: TGTGCCAGTAGTATCGAGGGAGTAGCGGGAAACATTCAGTACTTC.

V and J are TRBV5-1 and TRBJ1-2; 9 nucleotides align to TRBD1. Germline values: CDR1 SGHRS, CDR2 YFSETQ. The CDR3 has 15 amino acids. V lost 4 bases to trimming and J lost 10 bases; unmatched junction nucleotides: 14. The CDR3 loop reads CASSLGGTGRLDYTF. The CDR3 bases are TGCGCCAGCAGCCTAGGCGGGACAGGGAGATTAGACTACACCTTC.

This clone has only one observation. The chain couples TRBV19 to TRBJ1-3; TRBD1 might be the D (5 bases). From germline, CDR1 is LNHDA and CDR2 SQIVND (reference sequence). CDR3 size: 17 residues. Trimming left V 5 bases short and J 0 bases short, with 17 bases between. The chain's CDR3 is CASSLKITGGSGNTIYF. In DNA form, the CDR3 reads TGTGCCAGTAGTCTTAAAATAACCGGGGGCTCTGGAAACACCATATATTTT.

For this clone: One end of the junction varies from germline; a read error may be responsible. V and J are TRBV6-1 and TRBJ1-2, with 9 bases identical to TRBD1. The CDR3 runs to 13 residues. Germline V lookup: CDR1 MNHNS, CDR2 SASEGT. The CDR3 DNA sequence: TGTGCCAGCAGTGAAGCAGGCGACAGGGGGAGAGACTTC. It specifies CASSEAGDRGRDF.

The chain links TRBV9 to TRBJ2-3; D may be TRBD2 (9 bases). V gave up 8 bases and J gave up 4 bases, with 29 bases separating them. CDR3 length: 18 amino acids. Germline CDR1 is SGDLS and CDR2 is YYNGEE. The DNA for the CDR3 is TGTGCCAGGAGGGACAGGACGGGACTAGCAGTGTCTGCAGATACGCAGTATTTT. Translating gives CARRDRTGLAVSADTQYF.

The chain has TRBV7-2 and TRBJ2-2; D perhaps matches TRBD2 (5 bases). Germline V gene sequence: CDR1 SGHTA, CDR2 FQGNSA. The V end was cut by 3 bases, the J end by 0 bases, with 11 bases between. The CDR3 has 16 amino acids. The CDR3 spells CASSLSGNANTGELFF. The CDR3 region has the DNA TGTGCCAGCAGCTTGTCCGGGAACGCGAACACCGGGGAGCTGTTTTTT.

The chain joins TRBV29-1 to TRBJ2-3, with 8 bases identical to TRBD1. Germline loops: CDR1 SQVTM, CDR2 ANQGSEA. This CDR3 is built from 15 residues. The V gene end was trimmed by 2 bases and the J gene end by 1 base; junction bases not matched to a gene: 5. The DNA for the CDR3 is TGCAGCGTTGAATACAAGGGACAGGGCACAGATACGCAGTATTTT. Translated, it gives CSVEYKGQGTDTQYF.

The chain is built from TRBV29-1 and TRBJ1-2; perhaps TRBD1 as D (6 bases). The V gene's germline CDR1 is SQVTM and CDR2 ANQGSEA. V was clipped by 4 bases and J by 8 bases, with 14 bases between them. CDR3 length: 12 amino acids. CDR3 amino acids: CSVADSKYGYTF. CDR3 in DNA: TGCAGCGTTGCGGACAGTAAATACGGCTACACCTTC.

This clone appeared a few times. The CDR3 is CATSERPTRAGNEQFF. For the CDR3, the DNA is TGTGCCACCAGTGAACGGCCCACTAGGGCCGGCAATGAGCAGTTCTTC. The chain joins TRBV24-1 to TRBJ2-1; TRBD2 might be the D (5 bases). The V gene's germline CDR1 is KGHDR and CDR2 SFDVKD. The CDR3 has 16 residues. V was trimmed by 4 bases and J by 6 bases, leaving 18 bases between them.

The V call is TRBV5-4, the J call TRBJ1-4, with D tentatively TRBD1 (6 bases). This CDR3 contains 16 residues. V lost 0 bases and J lost 0, with 9 bases in between. Germline V gene sequence: CDR1 SGHNT, CDR2 YYREEE (reference sequence). Here the CDR3 reads CASSLDGGPTNEKLFF. Written as DNA, the CDR3 is TGTGCCAGCAGCTTGGATGGGGGCCCAACTAATGAAAAACTGTTTTTT.